The 24 T cell receptor beta chains reported below all come from one sample, sequenced in a study of response to subunit inactivated influenza vaccine. TCRdb independently ran MiXCR on the RT-PCR reads; one entry per CDR3 protein. Of approximately 700,000 distinct CDR3 sequences listed, approximately 14% are singletons. The specimen comprised PBMCs from blood, sampled about 11 days after vaccination. The source is a man aged 45-65 years who received an inactivated influenza vaccine.

In its sample, this clonotype was seen a few times. The CDR3 loop is CATSSPENNEQFF. The DNA for the CDR3 is TGTGCCACCTCGAGTCCGGAAAACAATGAGCAGTTCTTC. The chain couples TRBV24-1 to TRBJ2-1; D not resolved. The CDR3 length is 13 residues. CDR1 is KGHDR, CDR2 SFDVKD, per germline. The V and J ends lost 9 bases and 5 bases respectively, with 13 bases between them.

CDR3 region: CASSPRRGSYNEQFF. CDR3 bases: TGTGCCAGCAGCCCCAGGCGCGGCTCCTACAATGAGCAGTTCTTC. This chain uses TRBV4-2 with TRBJ2-1, with no clear D. The V end lost 4 bases, the J end lost 0 bases, and 10 bases lay between the germline ends. This CDR3 is built from 15 residues. Germline-derived CDR1 and CDR2 are LGHNA and YNFKEQ.

The chain joins TRBV15 to TRBJ2-7; TRBD1 matches 9 bases. The V segment lost 3 bases and the J segment 3 bases; nucleotides outside the gene matches: 9. The CDR3 consists of 16 residues. CDR1 LNHNV and CDR2 YYDKDF come from the germline V gene (reference sequence). CDR3 sequence reads: CATSSLAGTGFYEQYF. The DNA of the CDR3 is TGTGCCACCAGCAGCTTGGCTGGGACAGGGTTCTACGAGCAGTACTTC. Supplemented by reference TRBV15 and TRBJ2-7, the full variable domain reads DAMVIQNPRYQVTQFGKPVTLSCSQTLNHNVMYWYQQKSSQAPKLLFHYYDKDFNNEADTPDNFQSRRPNTSFCFLDIRSPGLGDTAMYLCATSSLAGTGFYEQYFGPGTRLTVT.

A few counts support this clonotype. A much larger clone differs by one base, so this may be a read error. The chain combines TRBV20-1 with TRBJ2-2; 9 positions agree with TRBD2. CDR3 size: 16 residues. Germline V gene sequence: CDR1 DFQATT, CDR2 SNEGSKA (reference sequence). The CDR3 sequence: CCARDRLAGNTGELFF. The CDR3 DNA follows: TGCTGTGCTAGAGATAGGCTAGCGGGAAACACCGGGGAGCTGTTTTTT.

This clonotype was seen ten or more times. The chain is built from TRBV12-3 or TRBV12-4 and TRBJ1-2, with 7 bases identical to TRBD1. The CDR3 contains 13 residues. V shed 5 bases, J shed 7 bases, and the junction held 7 bases outside the gene matches. The CDR3 nucleotides are TGTGCCAGCAGTACGCGACAGGGTGGTGGCTACACCTTC. It translates to CASSTRQGGGYTF.

The rearrangement uses TRBV19 and TRBJ2-7, with D perhaps matching TRBD1 or TRBD2 (5 bases each). The CDR3 is 15 residues long. The V end lost 1 base, the J end lost 3 bases, and 13 bases lay between the germline ends. The germline V gene has CDR1 LNHDA and CDR2 SQIVND (reference sequence). CDR3 amino acids: CASSIVNKGSYEQYF. The DNA for the CDR3 is TGTGCCAGTAGTATAGTTAACAAGGGGAGCTACGAGCAGTACTTC.

This chain uses TRBV10-2 with TRBJ2-1; TRBD2 matches 10 bases. Germline V gene data show CDR1 as WSHSY and CDR2 as SAAADI. The CDR3 is made up of 15 amino acids. V trimming: 2 bases; J trimming: 9 bases; junction bases outside the gene matches: 7. The CDR3 sequence: CASSEPSGGRSEQFF. DNA of the CDR3: TGCGCCAGCAGTGAGCCTAGCGGGGGTAGGAGTGAGCAGTTCTTC.

To note about this clonotype: A read error may be the cause here, since a much bigger clone is one base away. The chain couples TRBV7-2 to TRBJ2-1; TRBD2 matches at 8 bases. The V gene end was trimmed by 3 bases and the J gene end by 0 bases; junction bases not matched to a gene: 1. The CDR3 has 15 residues. Germline CDR1 SGHTA, CDR2 FQGNSA. The CDR3 spells CASSFSGNSYNEQFF. The CDR3 nucleotides read TGTGCCAGCAGCTTTAGCGGGAACTCCTACAATGAGCAGTTCTTC. The variable domain in full, with the rest retrieved from reference TRBV7-2 and TRBJ2-1, is GAGVSQSPSNKVTEKGKDVELRCDPISGHTALYWYRQSLGQGLEFLIYFQGNSAPDKSGLPSDRFSAERTGGSVSTLTIQRTQQEDSAVYLCASSFSGNSYNEQFFGPGTRLTVL.

The rearrangement uses TRBV13 and TRBJ2-1; 10 bases line up with TRBD2. Germline lookup yields CDR1 PRHDT and CDR2 FYEKMQ (reference sequence). This CDR3 has 15 residues. V lost 2 bases and J lost 5; bases outside the gene matches: 3. The CDR3 DNA is TGTGCCAGCAGCTTAATAACTAGCGGGAACAATGAGCAGTTCTTC. It is translated as CASSLITSGNNEQFF.

J is TRBJ1-2 and V is TRBV28; D unclear. This CDR3 has 15 amino acids. V lost 2 bases to trimming and J lost 8 bases, with 18 bases between them. Germline V gene lookup returns CDR1 MDHEN and CDR2 SYDVKM. In nucleotides, the CDR3 is TGTGCCAGCAGTTTAGGTCGCCGTCCCCGAAGGGGCTACACCTTC. Translating it yields CASSLGRRPRRGYTF.

This clonotype was picked up a small number of times. This sequence joins TRBV6-2 or TRBV6-3 and TRBJ2-7, with 7 bases matching TRBD1. The V gene end was trimmed by 4 bases and the J gene end by 6 bases; junction bases not matched to a gene: 6. This CDR3 has 13 amino acids. CDR1 MNHEY and CDR2 SVGEGT come from the germline V gene. The CDR3 spells CASSWDRLLEQYF. Written as DNA, the CDR3 is TGTGCCAGCAGTTGGGACAGACTTCTCGAGCAGTACTTC.

The rearrangement joins TRBV12-3 or TRBV12-4 to TRBJ1-1, with a possible D match to TRBD1 (5 bases). V dropped 8 bases and J dropped 12 bases, with 22 bases sitting between them. This CDR3 comprises 13 residues. The CDR3 nucleotides are TGTGCCAGCGCCGGAGAGGGGTTTAAGGGAACTTTCTTT. Translation: CASAGEGFKGTFF.

The chain links TRBV7-2 to TRBJ2-5; the D is unclear. Looked up from germline, CDR1 is SGHTA and CDR2 is FQGNSA. The V end was cut by 1 base, the J end by 7 bases, with 10 bases between. The CDR3 extends over 13 amino acids. The CDR3 spells CASSLEKFGTQYF. Written as DNA, the CDR3 is TGTGCCAGCAGCTTAGAGAAATTTGGGACCCAGTACTTC.

There are a few counts of this clonotype. V is TRBV29-1 and J is TRBJ2-5; D is perhaps TRBD2 (6 bases). The CDR3 runs to 17 residues. The V gene lost 1 base and the J gene lost 4 bases, with 22 bases spanning the gap. In germline, CDR1 is SQVTM, CDR2 ANQGSEA. The DNA for the CDR3 is TGCAGCGTTGAAGTAGCCCCCCCGACTAGTTTTGCAGAGACCCAGTACTTC. Protein product: CSVEVAPPTSFAETQYF.

With regard to this clonotype: One end of the junction varies from germline; a read error may be responsible. The chain carries TRBV7-7 and TRBJ2-3; no firm D call. CDR3 length: 13 residues. The germline gives CDR1 SSHAT, CDR2 FNYEAQ (reference sequence). CDR3 in DNA: TGTGCTAGCAGCTTAGGCAACGCGGATACGCAGTATTTT. Its translation is CASSLGNADTQYF.

In this sample, this clonotype turned up a few times. This chain connects TRBV9 to TRBJ2-5; D is uncertain. Germline loops: CDR1 SGDLS, CDR2 YYNGEE. Trimming removed 4 bases at V and 3 bases at J, with 10 bases between. This CDR3 has 13 residues. The CDR3 loop is CASSPDGEETQYF. The CDR3 coding sequence is TGTGCCAGCAGCCCTGACGGTGAAGAGACCCAGTACTTC.

V usage is TRBV4-3 and J usage is TRBJ2-7; TRBD2 matches 7 bases. Unmatched junction bases numbered 2, after V lost 0 bases and J lost 0 bases. CDR3 length: 15 residues. CDR1 and CDR2 (germline): LGHNA, YSLEER. The CDR3 DNA follows: TGCGCCAGCAGCCAAGATCTAGCGGCCTCCTACGAGCAGTACTTC. Translating gives CASSQDLAASYEQYF.

The chain has TRBV4-1 and TRBJ2-4; D not certain. The germline V gene encodes CDR1 MGHRA and CDR2 YSYEKL. The CDR3 extends over 17 amino acids. V was pared by 4 bases and J by 0 bases, with 16 bases between. This CDR3 reads CASSPLSLVLAKNIQYF. As DNA, the CDR3 is TGCGCCAGCAGCCCTCTTTCACTGGTTCTAGCCAAAAACATTCAGTACTTC.

This clonotype was picked up a small number of times. The CDR3 region is CASSATGGGNTIYF. The CDR3 bases are TGTGCCAGCAGCGCCACGGGCGGGGGAAACACCATATATTTT. The rearrangement uses TRBV7-9 and TRBJ1-3; no clear D gene. The CDR3 is made up of 14 amino acids. Germline V gene data show CDR1 as SEHNR and CDR2 as FQNEAQ (reference sequence). V was trimmed by 5 bases and J by 4 bases, leaving 12 bases between them.

In this sample, this clonotype turned up a few times. The V call is TRBV24-1, the J call TRBJ2-3; 11 bases are shared with TRBD2. The germline V gene encodes CDR1 KGHDR and CDR2 SFDVKD. The ends lost 4 bases at V and 3 bases at J; junction bases unmatched: 5. This CDR3 has 16 amino acids. The CDR3 loop reads CATSEPSGGPTDTQYF. CDR3 coding DNA: TGTGCCACCAGTGAACCTAGCGGGGGGCCGACAGATACGCAGTATTTT.

The chain combines TRBV11-2 with TRBJ2-2; D uncertain. The ends were cut back, 1 base at V and 6 bases at J, with 9 bases in the middle. The CDR3 is made up of 14 amino acids. CDR1 is SGHAT, CDR2 FQNNGV, per germline. CDR3 nucleotide sequence: TGTGCCAGCAGCTTAGCGGTGGGGTCCGGGGAGCTGTTTTTT. Translated, it gives CASSLAVGSGELFF.

The V call is TRBV6-2 or TRBV6-3, the J call TRBJ2-1, with TRBD2 matching over 9 bases. This CDR3 is 14 amino acids long. Germline CDR1 MNHEY, CDR2 SVGEGT. With V trimmed by 10 bases and J by 7 bases, 11 bases remained unmatched. The CDR3 coding sequence is TGTGCCACCCGTGGCCTAGCGGGGAGGAATGAGCAGTTCTTC. Translated: CATRGLAGRNEQFF.

This clonotype was counted between two and nine times. This chain uses TRBV20-1 with TRBJ2-1; D not certain. Per germline, CDR1 DFQATT and CDR2 SNEGSKA (reference sequence). The ends were cut back, 5 bases at V and 4 bases at J, with 3 bases in the middle. This CDR3 comprises 10 residues. Here the CDR3 DNA reads TGCAGTGCTGAGTACAATGAGCAGTTCTTC. Translating it yields CSAEYNEQFF.

The CDR3 protein is CASRQGVKLFF. As DNA, the CDR3 is TGTGCCAGCCGACAGGGAGTAAAACTGTTTTTT. The rearrangement joins TRBV11-2 to TRBJ1-4, with TRBD1 matching over 7 bases. This CDR3 spans 11 amino acids. From germline, CDR1 is SGHAT and CDR2 FQNNGV. V shed 8 bases and J 10 bases; nucleotides not matched to a gene: 4.